The T cell receptor (beta chain) described here comes from a study of radiation and T cells in renal cell carcinoma. Time point defined: blood 4 weeks post-SBRT, at nephrectomy. Specified treatment: 15 Gy SBRT to primary tumor, nephrectomy 4 weeks later. Only in-frame clones appear in the TCRdb table, and some are missing; sequencing was by immunoSEQ multiplex PCR. Of fewer than 45,000 clones in the sample, 82% are singletons; the top ten hold about 25%. Germline CDR1 reads SGHRS; CDR2 reads YFSETQ. V shed 3 bases, J shed 5 bases, and the junction held 3 bases outside the gene matches. This CDR3 has 14 amino acids.

This sequence originates from a woman in her 70s with renal cell carcinoma. The input for sequencing was blood, taken from a patient whose treatment included radiotherapy and nephrectomy. The chain carries TRBV5-1 and TRBJ2-7; TRBD1 agrees at 12 bases. The CDR3 reads CASSSGTGGHEQYF. In DNA, the CDR3 is TGCGCCAGCAGCTCGGGGACAGGGGGCCACGAGCAGTACTTC.